This T cell receptor beta chain came from a study of shared clonotypes between healthy human individuals. Germline V gives CDR1 MNHNS, CDR2 SASEGT. The length of the CDR3 is 14 residues. With 3 bases removed from V and 5 bases from J, the gap between germline ends came to 14 bases. CD8 cells classed as naive were CD45RO-negative and positively selected for CCR7, excluding terminally differentiated effector memory CD45RA+ cells. Sequencing used immunoSEQ multiplex PCR; TCRdb keeps in-frame clones, though not all of them. The sample contains about 2 million clones, about 95% of which appear only once. The sequence derives from a young man in good health. The V gene is TRBV6-1, the J gene TRBJ2-7; D gene ambiguous. The material sequenced was naive CD8+ T cells sorted from blood. The CDR3, as DNA: TGTGCCAGCAGTGACCATGGTATGAACGACGAGCAGTACTTC. Translation gives CASSDHGMNDEQYF.